Below, 8 T cell receptor beta chains from the same sample are listed, as sequenced in a study of spatial heterogeneity in lung cancer. Findings and limits, study-wide: Tumoral mutation counts were tracked by counts of expanded intratumoral alpha and beta TCRs.

Via MiXCR, TCRdb re-called the 5' RACE reads, giving one row per CDR3 protein. The sample shows around 4,800 distinct CDR3 sequences, around 12% of them seen only once. Antigen specificity for these receptors is unknown. Time point defined: sample taken at primary tumor resection. Sequenced here: lung tumor tissue, sampled at surgery. The receptors shown here come from a male donor with early-stage non-small cell lung cancer.

This clonotype was recorded a few times. The chain employs TRBV29-1 and TRBJ2-2; tentatively, D is TRBD2 (6 bases). The CDR3 covers 15 residues. V shed 1 base and J shed 0 bases, with 9 bases lying between them. Germline assignment: CDR1 SQVTM and CDR2 ANQGSEA. CDR3 sequence: CSVEVVAANTGELFF. CDR3 nucleotide sequence: TGCAGCGTTGAAGTAGTAGCGGCGAACACCGGGGAGCTGTTTTTT.

Relative to its sample, this clonotype is hyperexpanded. The chain employs TRBV10-2 and TRBJ2-1, with 7 bases matching TRBD2. The CDR3 is 16 amino acids. CDR1 and CDR2 from the germline V gene are WSHSY and SAAADI. Losses at the gene ends were 5 bases for V and 0 bases for J; bases not matched to a gene: 7. The CDR3 coding sequence is TGCGCCAGCAGTTATAGGAGCGGGGACTCCTACAATGAGCAGTTCTTC. Protein product: CASSYRSGDSYNEQFF.

This clonotype was detected only a few times. V and J are TRBV10-1 and TRBJ2-4; 12 bases are a match to TRBD2. The V gene's germline CDR1 is WNHNN and CDR2 SYGVQD (reference sequence). The CDR3 length is 16 residues. V dropped 0 bases and J dropped 8; count of bases not matched to a gene: 5. This chain's CDR3 is CASSESSSGRADIQYF. In DNA, the CDR3 is TGCGCCAGCAGTGAGTCGTCTAGCGGGAGGGCCGACATTCAGTACTTC.

The chain joins TRBV27 to TRBJ1-1, with 7 bases fitting TRBD1. From germline, CDR1 is MNHEY and CDR2 SMNVEV (reference sequence). The CDR3 runs to 15 residues. Germline trimming cut 4 bases from V and 4 bases from J; bases unmatched to any gene: 9. DNA for the CDR3: TGTGCCAGCAGTTCTCCCAGGGGGAGGATCACTGAAGCTTTCTTT. Translating gives CASSSPRGRITEAFF.

This clonotype was recorded at least ten times. J is TRBJ2-7 and V is TRBV28; the D is unclear. The germline CDR1 and CDR2 sequences are MDHEN and SYDVKM. The V gene lost 5 bases and the J gene lost 2 bases, with 7 bases spanning the gap. The CDR3 is 12 amino acids. CDR3 residues: CASSRHPYEQYF. The CDR3 DNA reads as TGTGCCAGCAGTCGACACCCCTACGAGCAGTACTTC.

V is TRBV6-5 and J is TRBJ1-2; D remains ambiguous. The V end was cut by 5 bases, the J end by 4 bases, with 11 bases between. This CDR3 comprises 13 residues. Germline CDR1 is MNHEY and CDR2 is SVGAGI. The CDR3 spells CASSRERIYGYTF. The CDR3 region has the DNA TGTGCCAGCAGTCGCGAGAGGATCTATGGCTACACCTTC.

This clonotype was detected many times. This sequence joins TRBV6-2 or TRBV6-3 and TRBJ2-1; D unclear. From germline, CDR1 is MNHEY and CDR2 SVGEGT. CDR3 length: 12 residues. V lost 5 bases and J 0 bases, leaving 2 bases between the germline ends. CDR3 nucleotide sequence: TGTGCCAGCAGTGGCTCCTACAATGAGCAGTTCTTC. Translating gives CASSGSYNEQFF.

This clonotype turned up a few times. The J gene is TRBJ1-5, the V gene TRBV5-1, with D hard to call. V gave up 5 bases and J gave up 3 bases, with 9 bases separating them. The CDR3 covers 13 residues. The germline gives CDR1 SGHRS, CDR2 YFSETQ. The CDR3, as DNA: TGCGCCAGCAGGACGACACTCAATCAGCCCCAGCATTTT. Translating it yields CASRTTLNQPQHF.